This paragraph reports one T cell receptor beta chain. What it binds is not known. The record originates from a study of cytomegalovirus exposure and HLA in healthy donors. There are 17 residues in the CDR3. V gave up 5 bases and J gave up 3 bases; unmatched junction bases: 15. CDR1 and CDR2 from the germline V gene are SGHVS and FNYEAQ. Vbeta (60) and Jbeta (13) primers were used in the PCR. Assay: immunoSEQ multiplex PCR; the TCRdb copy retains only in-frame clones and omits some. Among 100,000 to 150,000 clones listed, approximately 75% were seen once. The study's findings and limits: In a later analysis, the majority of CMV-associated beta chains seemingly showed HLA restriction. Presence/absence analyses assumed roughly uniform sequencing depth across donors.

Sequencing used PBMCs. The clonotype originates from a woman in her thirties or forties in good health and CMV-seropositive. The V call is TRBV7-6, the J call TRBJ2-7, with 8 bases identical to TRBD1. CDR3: CASSPRVGRGPYYEQYF. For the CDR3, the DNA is TGTGCCAGCAGCCCCAGAGTGGGCAGGGGGCCGTACTACGAGCAGTACTTC.